This TCR beta chain stems from a study of tissue T cells after allogeneic stem cell transplantation. This clone appeared once. What it recognizes is unknown. Genes and germline come from the mouse. The read is 1 residue too short to cover the CDR3 end, so that end is filled in from the germline J gene. This CDR3 contains 14 residues. Germline CDR1 is NNHDY and CDR2 is SYVADS. J lost 3 bases, V lost 6 bases, and 5 bases had no gene match. Survey-depth TCRbeta CDR3 sequencing reported V/J genes and productive frequencies. Clones were read by immunoSEQ multiplex PCR, and TCRdb kept only the in-frame ones, dropping some. The sample consists of approximately 22,000 clones, about two thirds of them appearing once. Study-wide findings and caveats: In patients and mice, blood and spleen missed much of tissue repertoire. Few T cell clones were shared across patients, but motif clusters showed tissue-specific shared signatures.

This sequence joins TRBV13-3 and TRBJ2-5; TRBD1 matches at 9 bases. The origin of this receptor is a female BALB/c mouse in good health. The strain is characterized by the MHC haplotype H2-d. The specimen sequenced was spleen. CDR3 DNA, as far as it was read: TGTGCCAGCACCCCGACAGGGGGGCAAGACACCCAGTAC. Amino acids: CASTPTGGQDTQY. In full, the CDR3 is CASTPTGGQDTQYF.